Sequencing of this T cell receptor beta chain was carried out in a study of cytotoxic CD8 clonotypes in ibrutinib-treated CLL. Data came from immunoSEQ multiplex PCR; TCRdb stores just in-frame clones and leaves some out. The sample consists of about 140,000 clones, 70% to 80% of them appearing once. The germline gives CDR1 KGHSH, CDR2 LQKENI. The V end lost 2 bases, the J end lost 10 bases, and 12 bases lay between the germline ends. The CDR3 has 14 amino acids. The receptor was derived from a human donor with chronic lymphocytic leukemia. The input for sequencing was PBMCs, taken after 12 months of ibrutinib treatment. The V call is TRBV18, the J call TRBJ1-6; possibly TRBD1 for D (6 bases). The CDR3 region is CASSPEQGRSPLHF. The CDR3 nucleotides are TGTGCCAGCTCACCAGAGCAGGGGAGGTCACCCCTCCACTTT.